This T cell receptor (beta chain) was recorded in a study of blood T cells in healthy people across ages. General observations from the study: The study regarded diversity estimates from one million T cells as underestimates. TCR beta diversity, measured per million T cells, fell in a roughly linear way with age. The study found TCR beta diversity correlated strongly with naive T cell percentage.

Trimming took 2 bases from V and 2 from J; bases not matched to a gene: 7. The germline gives CDR1 SGHTA, CDR2 FQGNSA. CDR3 size: 17 residues. Using a J-beta primer mix together with a sample-barcoded 5' primer, a second PCR was run for about 7 to 12 cycles. TCRdb redid the calling of the 5' RACE reads with MiXCR, one entry per CDR3 protein. The sample has 750,000 or so distinct CDR3 sequences, about 25% seen once; the top ten hold roughly a tenth. As concerns this clonotype: Its target is not known.

Separately, the same data were catalogued under a study of T cells of mothers and their children. From that paper: Overlap ran slightly, non-significantly higher for related than unrelated mother-child pairs.

This clonotype originated in a boy aged 5-17 years in good health. The material sequenced was blood. The chain joins TRBV7-2 to TRBJ2-7; TRBD2 aligns across 12 bases. The CDR3 DNA reads TGTGCCAGCAGCTTACCGACTAGCGGGAGATCTACCTACGAGCAGTACTTC. Residues: CASSLPTSGRSTYEQYF. The whole variable domain, remainder taken from reference TRBV7-2 and TRBJ2-7, is GAGVSQSPSNKVTEKGKDVELRCDPISGHTALYWYRQSLGQGLEFLIYFQGNSAPDKSGLPSDRFSAERTGGSVSTLTIQRTQQEDSAVYLCASSLPTSGRSTYEQYFGPGTRLTVT.